These T cell receptor beta chains were read from a single sample in a study of response to subunit inactivated influenza vaccine. TCRdb independently ran MiXCR on the RT-PCR reads; one entry per CDR3 protein. Of hundreds of thousands of distinct CDR3 sequences in the sample, under 9% were seen once. Sequenced here: PBMCs from blood, sampled around 25 months after vaccination. These TCRs come from a man aged 45 to 75 who received an inactivated influenza vaccine. The CDR3 runs from the conserved cysteine through the conserved F or W. Fields, in order: V gene, clone size, J gene, D gene, CDR3 DNA, CDR3 protein. A D gene is named only where the DNA matches it firmly. Not all rows give a size; the values are once, few, many and, for expanded clones, a class.

TRBV29-1,.,TRBJ2-7,.,TGCAGCGTTGGCGGCGTGAACGGCGGGGCCTACGAGCAGTACTTC,CSVGGVNGGAYEQYF
TRBV4-3,many,TRBJ1-2,.,TGCGCCAGCAGCCAAGATTACGAAGCAGGGGCAAGGGGCTACACCTTC,CASSQDYEAGARGYTF
TRBV12-3/TRBV12-4,many,TRBJ2-1,.,TGTGCCAGCAGTTTAGTGCCTCCGAATGAGCAGTTCTTC,CASSLVPPNEQFF
TRBV12-3/TRBV12-4,many,TRBJ2-1,TRBD2,TGTGCCAGCAGCCATAGCGGGGGGGCCCGTGAGCAGTTCTTC,CASSHSGGAREQFF
TRBV7-2,many,TRBJ2-2,.,TGTGCCAGCAGTTTCGGACAGCGAGGCACCGGGGAGCTGTTTTTT,CASSFGQRGTGELFF
TRBV27,few,TRBJ2-3,.,TGTGCCAGCAGTTTAGATGGGGCCGGGGATACGCAGTATTTT,CASSLDGAGDTQYF
TRBV5-4,many,TRBJ2-2,.,TGTGCCAGCAGCTCTTTAGTCACCGGGGAGCTGTTTTTT,CASSSLVTGELFF
TRBV11-2,few,TRBJ1-5,.,TGTGCCAGCAGTCTAGGGGGGGCAGGGGTTAATCAGCCCCAGCATTTT,CASSLGGAGVNQPQHF
TRBV6-1,.,TRBJ1-3,.,TGTGCCAGCAGCCCCCACGGTGCCTCTGGAAACACCATATATTTT,CASSPHGASGNTIYF
TRBV24-1,.,TRBJ2-3,.,TGTGCCACCAGTGAACCGGGGCGCACAGATACGCAGTATTTT,CATSEPGRTDTQYF
TRBV12-3/TRBV12-4,many,TRBJ2-7,.,TGTGCCAGCAGTCCGACCGTCGTGGCAATGGGGCACGAGCAGTACTTC,CASSPTVVAMGHEQYF
TRBV20-1,few,TRBJ2-5,TRBD2,TGCAGTGCTACGAACCCGACTAGCGGGAGGGAGACCCAGTACTTC,CSATNPTSGRETQYF
TRBV28,.,TRBJ1-2,.,TGTGCCAGCAGTTTAGGTAGTGAGGGGTACGGTGCCAACTATGGCTACACCTTC,CASSLGSEGYGANYGYTF
TRBV20-1,few,TRBJ2-5,TRBD2,TGCAGTGCCAGTAGCGGGAGAGGAGGCGGGGAGACCCAGTACTTC,CSASSGRGGGETQYF
TRBV20-1,.,TRBJ1-4,.,TGCAGTGCTAGAGTTACAACTAATGAAAAACTGTTTTTT,CSARVTTNEKLFF
TRBV5-1,many,TRBJ2-5,.,TGCGCCAGCAGCCAAGCGACGGGCAGACAACAAGAGACCCAGTACTTC,CASSQATGRQQETQYF
TRBV4-3,many,TRBJ1-2,.,TGCGCCAGCAGCCAAGATGGGGGGTACGGTGGCTACACCTTC,CASSQDGGYGGYTF
TRBV10-3,few,TRBJ2-1,.,TGTGCCATCACCAGGGACCAGAGCTCCTACAATGAGCAGTTCTTC,CAITRDQSSYNEQFF
TRBV6-2/TRBV6-3,.,TRBJ1-3,.,TGTGCCAGCAGTCGCGTAGGAAACACCATATATTTT,CASSRVGNTIYF
TRBV28,few,TRBJ2-1,TRBD1,TGTGCCAGCGCAGGGGGAATTTACAATGAGCAGTTCTTC,CASAGGIYNEQFF
TRBV5-6,many,TRBJ2-3,TRBD2,TGTGCCAGCAGCTTGTTAAGCGGGGGCGAGGATACGCAGTATTTT,CASSLLSGGEDTQYF
TRBV7-8,.,TRBJ2-1,.,TGTGCCAGCAGCTTCGTCGGGCCTTACAATGAGCAGTTCTTC,CASSFVGPYNEQFF
TRBV6-1,.,TRBJ2-1,TRBD1,TGTGCCAGCAGTAGGGGACAGGCTTACTATGAGCAGTTCTTC,CASSRGQAYYEQFF
TRBV20-1,few,TRBJ1-1,.,TGCAGTGCTAGAGAGGGGAGCGGCGACACTGAAGCTTTCTTT,CSAREGSGDTEAFF
TRBV7-2,few,TRBJ2-7,TRBD1,TGTGCCAGCAGCTCGGACAGGGAGGCCTACGAGCAGTACTTC,CASSSDREAYEQYF
TRBV4-2,.,TRBJ2-3,TRBD2,TGTGCCAGCAGCCAAGGTCGGGCTAGCGGGAGCGCAGATACGCAGTATTTT,CASSQGRASGSADTQYF
TRBV10-3,few,TRBJ2-2,.,TGTGCCATCAGAGGACGGACTTCGGACACCGGGGAGCTGTTTTTT,CAIRGRTSDTGELFF
TRBV3-1,many,TRBJ2-2,TRBD2,TGTGCCAGCAGCCCTTCTAGCGGGAGGGGCGGGGAGCTGTTTTTT,CASSPSSGRGGELFF
TRBV9,.,TRBJ2-3,.,TGTGCCAGCAGCGTTGGACAACCTACGACAGATACGCAGTATTTT,CASSVGQPTTDTQYF
TRBV5-4,.,TRBJ2-2,TRBD2,TGTGCCAGCAGAAAACAGCGGGGGGTCAACACCGGGGAGCTGTTTTTT,CASRKQRGVNTGELFF
TRBV20-1,.,TRBJ2-6,.,TGCAGTGCTAGGGATGGTCGACTCCGCTCTGGGGCCAACGTCCTGACTTTC,CSARDGRLRSGANVLTF